The clone carrying this T cell receptor (beta chain) was picked up a small number of times. What it binds is unknown. Each CDR3 protein gets one entry after TCRdb re-called the 5' RACE reads with MiXCR. The table has roughly 250,000 distinct CDR3 sequences, over 12% seen once. This CDR3 is 15 amino acids long. Germline CDR1 is MDHEN and CDR2 is SYDVKM. V shed 6 bases and J shed 7 bases, with 20 bases lying between them. This specimen comes from a study of identical twins. Broader study findings: Clonotypes of the beta chain that were abundant in cord blood carried fewer insertions (memory repertoires showed none).

This clonotype originated in a woman between 18 and 30 years old in good health. V and J are TRBV28 and TRBJ2-3; D is tentatively TRBD1 or TRBD2 (5 bases each). Sequenced input: memory (CD45RO+) T cells sorted from blood. CDR3 region: CASSMIKLGVYTQYF. DNA of the CDR3: TGTGCCAGCAGCATGATAAAACTAGGGGTCTATACGCAGTATTTT.